These 13 T cell receptor beta chains share one sample of origin, sequenced in a study of T cell responses to AZD1222 COVID-19 vaccine. Sequencing was performed with immunoSEQ multiplex PCR; in TCRdb, only in-frame clones are kept and a portion is missing. This table holds tens of thousands of clones, 85% to 95% found once. The material sequenced was peripheral blood, taken 28 days after the second AZD1222 dose. These receptors came from an adult who received the AZD1222 COVID-19 vaccine.

The genes are TRBV18 and TRBJ1-4; 11 bases align to TRBD1. Germline values: CDR1 KGHSH, CDR2 LQKENI. There are 15 residues in the CDR3. Trimming cost V 3 bases and J 3 bases; bases outside gene matches: 0. The DNA for the CDR3 is TGTGCCAGCTCACCGGGACAGGGGGCTAATGAAAAACTGTTTTTT. Protein sequence: CASSPGQGANEKLFF.

The rearrangement uses TRBV7-2 and TRBJ1-4, with unresolved D. Germline V CDR1 and CDR2: SGHTA, FQGNSA. The CDR3 loop spans 13 amino acids. V was shortened by 5 bases and J by 7 bases, with 11 bases between the two germline ends. The CDR3 DNA reads as TGTGCCAGCAGCCTACCAGCGGTTGAAAAACTGTTTTTT. Translating gives CASSLPAVEKLFF.

V is TRBV7-3 and J is TRBJ1-6; TRBD1 agrees at 7 bases. The ends lost 5 bases at V and 6 bases at J; junction bases unmatched: 7. From germline, CDR1 is SGHTA and CDR2 FQGTGA. The CDR3 extends over 15 amino acids. This CDR3 is CASSDRQGGNSPLHF. The CDR3 DNA sequence: TGTGCCAGCAGCGATAGACAGGGAGGTAATTCACCCCTCCACTTT.

The V gene is TRBV28, the J gene TRBJ1-3; D ambiguous. The V and J ends lost 5 bases and 2 bases respectively, with 10 bases between them. The V gene's germline CDR1 is MDHEN and CDR2 SYDVKM. The CDR3 runs to 14 residues. The CDR3 nucleotides are TGTGCCAGCAGTGTACGCAGGACTGGAAACACCATATATTTT. It is translated as CASSVRRTGNTIYF.

The gene calls are TRBV5-1 and TRBJ1-1; the D is unclear. This CDR3 is 13 amino acids long. Germline CDR1 is SGHRS and CDR2 is YFSETQ. V was trimmed by 0 bases and J by 3 bases, leaving 6 bases between them. The CDR3 nucleotides read TGCGCCAGCAGCTTGGGGGCAGACACTGAAGCTTTCTTT. Translating it yields CASSLGADTEAFF. Looking up the rest from reference TRBV5-1 and TRBJ1-1 gives the full variable domain: KAGVTQTPRYLIKTRGQQVTLSCSPISGHRSVSWYQQTPGQGLQFLFEYFSETQRNKGNFPGRFSGRQFSNSRSEMNVSTLELGDSALYLCASSLGADTEAFFGQGTRLTVV.

This sequence joins TRBV9 and TRBJ2-3; D may be TRBD1 (5 bases). Germline V lookup: CDR1 SGDLS, CDR2 YYNGEE. CDR3 length equals 15 residues. The germline V and J ends were trimmed by 1 base and 0 bases, with 9 bases remaining between them. CDR3 bases: TGTGCCAGCAGCGTAATGCCAGGGAGCACAGATACGCAGTATTTT. Amino acids: CASSVMPGSTDTQYF. Full variable domain (remainder filled in from reference TRBV9 and TRBJ2-3): DSGVTQTPKHLITATGQRVTLRCSPRSGDLSVYWYQQSLDQGLQFLIQYYNGEERAKGNILERFSAQQFPDLHSELNLSSLELGDSALYFCASSVMPGSTDTQYFGPGTRLTVL.

The V gene is TRBV9, the J gene TRBJ2-2; a possible D gene is TRBD2 (6 bases). The CDR3 consists of 15 residues. Germline CDR1 reads SGDLS; CDR2 reads YYNGEE. Between the trimmed V and J ends, which lost 3 bases and 6 bases, there was a span of 15 bases. DNA for the CDR3: TGTGCCAGCAGCGAACTAGCTGATTCCGCCGGGGAGCTGTTTTTT. Protein: CASSELADSAGELFF.

The chain carries TRBV7-2 and TRBJ2-7; unclear D gene. The CDR3 is 14 amino acids. Germline values: CDR1 SGHTA, CDR2 FQGNSA. The V end lost 3 bases, the J end lost 2 bases, and 11 bases lay between the germline ends. CDR3 DNA: TGTGCCAGCAGCTTCACCAAATCCGCCTACGAGCAGTACTTC. Protein product: CASSFTKSAYEQYF.

The gene calls are TRBV7-2 and TRBJ1-2; the D gene is possibly TRBD1 (6 bases). This CDR3 has 14 residues. The germline gives CDR1 SGHTA, CDR2 FQGNSA. Trimming stripped 5 bases from V and 4 bases from J, with 14 bases between. The CDR3 here is CASSDGQSFYGYTF. In DNA form, the CDR3 reads TGTGCCAGCAGCGACGGACAGTCCTTCTATGGCTACACCTTC. Using reference TRBV7-2 and TRBJ1-2 for the parts outside the CDR3, the full variable domain is GAGVSQSPSNKVTEKGKDVELRCDPISGHTALYWYRQSLGQGLEFLIYFQGNSAPDKSGLPSDRFSAERTGGSVSTLTIQRTQQEDSAVYLCASSDGQSFYGYTFGSGTRLTVV.

The rearrangement joins TRBV20-1 to TRBJ1-1, with D uncertain. CDR1 and CDR2 (germline): DFQATT, SNEGSKA (reference sequence). Trimming removed 1 base from V and 4 bases from J, with 4 bases in between. The length of the CDR3 is 11 residues. The CDR3: CSARGFTEAFF. The CDR3 nucleotides read TGCAGTGCTAGAGGTTTCACTGAAGCTTTCTTT.

V gene TRBV25-1 combines with J gene TRBJ2-1; D not resolved. CDR1 and CDR2 (germline): MGHDK, SYGVNS. This CDR3 comprises 15 residues. The V gene lost 1 base and the J gene lost 9 bases, with 16 bases spanning the gap. CDR3 residues: CASSEWSPVGGEQFF. CDR3 DNA: TGTGCCAGCAGTGAATGGAGTCCTGTTGGTGGTGAGCAGTTCTTC. The variable domain in full, completed from reference TRBV25-1 and TRBJ2-1, reads EADIYQTPRYLVIGTGKKITLECSQTMGHDKMYWYQQDPGMELHLIHYSYGVNSTEKGDLSSESTVSRIRTEHFPLTLESARPSHTSQYLCASSEWSPVGGEQFFGPGTRLTVL.

The rearrangement joins TRBV5-1 to TRBJ2-1; 9 bases fit TRBD2. Looked up from germline, CDR1 is SGHRS and CDR2 is YFSETQ. Unmatched junction bases numbered 3, after V lost 3 bases and J lost 8 bases. The CDR3 length is 13 residues. The chain's CDR3 is CASSWTSVDEQFF. CDR3 bases: TGCGCCAGCAGCTGGACTAGCGTCGATGAGCAGTTCTTC.

The gene calls are TRBV25-1 and TRBJ1-3, with D unclear. Per the germline V gene, CDR1 is MGHDK and CDR2 is SYGVNS. This CDR3 is 14 amino acids long. V was shortened by 2 bases and J by 4 bases, with 9 bases between the two germline ends. The CDR3 is CASSEATPGNTIYF. The CDR3 coding sequence is TGTGCCAGCAGTGAAGCCACCCCCGGAAACACCATATATTTT.